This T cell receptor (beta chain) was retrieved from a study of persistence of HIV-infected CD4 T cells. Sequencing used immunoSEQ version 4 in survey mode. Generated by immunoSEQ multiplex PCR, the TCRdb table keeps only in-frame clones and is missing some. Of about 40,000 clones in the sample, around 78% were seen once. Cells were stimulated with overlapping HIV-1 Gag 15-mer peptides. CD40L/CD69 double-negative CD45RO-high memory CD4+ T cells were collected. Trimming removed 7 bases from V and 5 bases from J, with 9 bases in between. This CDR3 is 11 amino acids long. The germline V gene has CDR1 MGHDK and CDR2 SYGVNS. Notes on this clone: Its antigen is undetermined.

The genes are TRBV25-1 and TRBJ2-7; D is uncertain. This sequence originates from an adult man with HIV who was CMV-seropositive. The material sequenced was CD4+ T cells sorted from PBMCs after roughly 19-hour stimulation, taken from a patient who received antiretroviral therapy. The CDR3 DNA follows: TGTGCCAGCATCCTAGGGAACGAGCAGTACTTC. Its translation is CASILGNEQYF.